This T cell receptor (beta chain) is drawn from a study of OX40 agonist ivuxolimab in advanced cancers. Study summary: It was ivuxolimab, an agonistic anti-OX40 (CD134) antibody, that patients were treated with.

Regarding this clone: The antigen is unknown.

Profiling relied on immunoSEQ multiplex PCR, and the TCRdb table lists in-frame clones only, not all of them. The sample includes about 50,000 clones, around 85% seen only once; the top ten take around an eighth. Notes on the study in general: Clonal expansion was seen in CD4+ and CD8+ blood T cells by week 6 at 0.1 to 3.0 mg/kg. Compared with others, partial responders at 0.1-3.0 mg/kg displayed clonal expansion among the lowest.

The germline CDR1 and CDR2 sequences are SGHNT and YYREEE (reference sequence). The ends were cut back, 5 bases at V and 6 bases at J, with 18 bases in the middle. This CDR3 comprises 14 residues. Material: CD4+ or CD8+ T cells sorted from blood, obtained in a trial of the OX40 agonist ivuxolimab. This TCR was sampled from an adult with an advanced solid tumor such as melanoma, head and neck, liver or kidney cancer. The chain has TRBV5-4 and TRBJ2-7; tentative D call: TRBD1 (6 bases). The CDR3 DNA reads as TGTGCCAGCAGAAAAGAAGTGGGACAAAGCGAGCAGTACTTC. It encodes CASRKEVGQSEQYF. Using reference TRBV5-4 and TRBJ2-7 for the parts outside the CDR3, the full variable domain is ETGVTQSPTHLIKTRGQQVTLRCSSQSGHNTVSWYQQALGQGPQFIFQYYREEENGRGNFPPRFSGLQFPNYSSELNVNALELDDSALYLCASRKEVGQSEQYFGPGTRLTVT.